The entry below describes one TCR beta chain. What it recognizes is unknown. This PCR relied on a set of 60 Vbeta primers and 13 Jbeta primers. Original processing notes: Unique TCR beta chains numbered approximately 80 million in a later analysis, with roughly 10 million shared. Only in-frame clones appear in the TCRdb table, and some are missing; sequencing was by immunoSEQ multiplex PCR. That table supplies the V and J calls and clone size; D and trimming were determined from the DNA. The sample carries some 110,000 clones, more than 60% recorded once. This entry belongs to a study of cytomegalovirus exposure and HLA in healthy donors. Study as a whole: Unique TCRs from HLA-typed donors, about 78 million of them, were held in an early data release. Findings and limits, study-wide: The authors later found most CMV-associated TCR beta chains appeared HLA-restricted. Roughly uniform sequencing depth across donors was assumed, possibly incorrectly.

In germline, CDR1 is MNHEY, CDR2 SMNVEV (reference sequence). V lost 3 bases to trimming and J lost 5 bases; unmatched junction nucleotides: 7. The CDR3 runs to 16 residues. The genes are TRBV27 and TRBJ2-2, with 9 positions matching TRBD2. Material: PBMCs. The clonotype originates from a male donor in good health and CMV-seronegative. CDR3 amino acids: CASSLVAGAWTGELFF. In DNA form, the CDR3 reads TGTGCCAGCAGTTTGGTAGCGGGAGCGTGGACCGGGGAGCTGTTTTTT.